This T cell receptor (beta chain) was recorded in a study of early T cells in non-severe SARS-CoV-2 infection. Study as a whole: Unpaired chains resulted from sequencing bulk RNA of unsorted whole blood.

This clonotype has more than one count but fewer than ten. The CDR3 is made up of 16 amino acids. Germline CDR1 is SEHNR and CDR2 is FQNEAQ (reference sequence). V was shortened by 1 base and J by 1 base, with 13 bases between the two germline ends. Unique molecular identifiers were affixed to single, distinct cDNA molecules. TCRdb called the 5' RACE reads again in MiXCR, with one record for every CDR3 protein. The sample holds 40,000 to 45,000 distinct CDR3 sequences; under 7.5% are singletons and the top ten take around 21%. Here the sequenced sample was whole blood, taken at baseline. The clonotype originates from an adult who was a healthcare worker with PCR-confirmed SARS-CoV-2 infection or an uninfected control (not recorded which). The chain employs TRBV7-9 and TRBJ2-5; D is possibly TRBD1 (5 bases). The CDR3 DNA sequence: TGTGCCAGCAGCTTAGTTCTAGGGGCATCCCAAGAGACCCAGTACTTC. Its protein product is CASSLVLGASQETQYF.